This T cell receptor (beta chain) was observed in a study of spatial heterogeneity in lung cancer. Study summary: Detection consistently captured more beta-chain sequences than alpha-chain sequences. Overall study findings and caveats: The study found ubiquitous expanded tumor TCRs in blood more at resection than follow-up.

The CDR3 runs to 16 residues. The germline CDR1 and CDR2 sequences are SGHRS and YFSETQ. With V trimmed by 4 bases and J by 6 bases, 10 bases remained unmatched. On each TCR cDNA molecule, a unique molecular identifier was present. TCRdb used MiXCR to reprocess the 5' RACE reads, holding one entry per CDR3 protein. The sample includes roughly 80,000 distinct CDR3 sequences, roughly 13% seen only once; the top ten take about 4.6%. Note on this clonotype: The antigen is not known.

The time point denotes: sample taken at primary tumor resection. Sequencing covered unsorted whole RNA taken from tumor, nontumor lung or frozen PBMC. Samples were donated by 72 untreated early-stage non-small cell lung cancer patients. J is TRBJ2-3 and V is TRBV5-1; 11 positions agree with TRBD2. This specimen was PBMCs, taken at surgery. The sequence derives from a male donor with early-stage non-small cell lung cancer. For the CDR3, the DNA is TGCGCCAGCAGCCCGGGACTAGCGGCGAGCATGGATACGCAGTATTTT. Translation: CASSPGLAASMDTQYF.